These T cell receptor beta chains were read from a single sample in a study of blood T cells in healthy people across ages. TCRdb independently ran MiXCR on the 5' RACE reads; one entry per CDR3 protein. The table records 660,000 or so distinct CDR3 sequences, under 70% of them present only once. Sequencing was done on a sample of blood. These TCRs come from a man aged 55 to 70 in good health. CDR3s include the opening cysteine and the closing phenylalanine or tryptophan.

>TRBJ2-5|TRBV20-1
CSASGVQETQYF
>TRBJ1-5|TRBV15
CATSRDFQGSIQPQHF
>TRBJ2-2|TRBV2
CASRDAGGTGELFF
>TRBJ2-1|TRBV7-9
CASSLGTSGHNKQFF
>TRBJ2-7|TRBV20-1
CSASAGQGADEQYF
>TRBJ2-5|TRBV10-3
CAISELSTRQETQYF
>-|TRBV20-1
CSAPGGAAYNEQYF
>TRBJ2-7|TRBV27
CASSTRTGGYEQYF
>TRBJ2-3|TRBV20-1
CSARTDTDTQYF
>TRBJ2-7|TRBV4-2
CASSHPPGSYEQYF
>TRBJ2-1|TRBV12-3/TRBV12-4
CASSFPSGGHVNEQFF
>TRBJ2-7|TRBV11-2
CASSLDRGTHSYEQYF
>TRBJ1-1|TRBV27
CASYPDRGRTEAFF
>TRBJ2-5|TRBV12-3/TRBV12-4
CASSFATNQETQYF
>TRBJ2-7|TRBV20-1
CSASLLGQGSSEQYF
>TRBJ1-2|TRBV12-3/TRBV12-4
CASTTTSGYTF
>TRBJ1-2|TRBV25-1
CASSFAGGEGYTF
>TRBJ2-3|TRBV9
CASSVLAGEGTDTQYF
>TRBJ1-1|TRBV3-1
CASSDRNTEAFF
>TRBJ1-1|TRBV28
CAGSPNLGGGAFF
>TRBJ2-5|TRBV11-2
CASSRPLETQYF
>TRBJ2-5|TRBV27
CASSLRATGNTQETQYF
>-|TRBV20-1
CSASGPSETQYF
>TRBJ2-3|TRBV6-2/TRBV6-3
CASSYAGLEGTQYF
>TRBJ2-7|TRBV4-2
CASSQDEDRALYEQYF
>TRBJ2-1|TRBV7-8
CASSPGLAGGLTYNEQFF
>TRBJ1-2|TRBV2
CASLDGGADYGYTF
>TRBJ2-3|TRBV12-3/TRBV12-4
CASSLGAEDMQYF
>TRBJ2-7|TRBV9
CASSATPGTYEQYF
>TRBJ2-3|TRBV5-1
CASSRRGGSSTDTQYF
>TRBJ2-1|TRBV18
CASSPNRENEQFF
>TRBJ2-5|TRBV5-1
CASSKGQGQRVTQYF
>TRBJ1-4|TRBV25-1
CASSEFSQEKLFF
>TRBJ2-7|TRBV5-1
CASSFQGLAGGYEQYF
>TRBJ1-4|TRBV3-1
CASSQPGQPREKLFF
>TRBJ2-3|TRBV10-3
CAIRNGGGADTQYF
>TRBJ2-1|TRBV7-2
CASSLFSGGGYNEQFF
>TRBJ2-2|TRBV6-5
CASIGGGTGELFF
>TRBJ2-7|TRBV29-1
CSVGEGDWGEQYF
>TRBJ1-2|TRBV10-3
CAIRVSDSLGLYGYTF
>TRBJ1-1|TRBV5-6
CASSSRPNTEAFF
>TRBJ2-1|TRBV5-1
CASMGGSYNEQFF